This TCR beta chain was found in a study of regulatory T cells in long-lasting Graves disease (TCRdb year 2021). Regarding the study in general: Newly diagnosed Graves' disease patients had taken antithyroid drugs for less than 3 months. Patients with persistent Graves' disease were compared with patients with newly diagnosed Graves' disease using TCR sequencing and RNA sequencing of peripheral blood. The study was registered as a clinical trial and conducted in China. A total of roughly 33 samples underwent TCR sequencing: about 13 from persistent and some 20 from newly diagnosed Graves' disease patients.

Taken from the germline V gene, the CDR1 and CDR2 loops are SGHVS and FQNEAQ. From the cysteine up to the phenylalanine, the CDR3 has a length of 15 residues. The CDR3 DNA has 45 bases and is translated from base 1. This specimen's time point label, per the study, means: newly diagnosed GD, antithyroid drugs for less than 3 months. For both TCR sequencing and RNA sequencing, RNA was extracted from PBMCs using TRIzol. The diagnosis of Graves' disease was made according to American Thyroid Association guidelines. Patients for the study were recruited at an endocrinology department in Xi'an, China. Each patient gave approximately 10 milliliters of peripheral blood, collected in an EDTA anticoagulant tube. Ficoll Paque Plus density gradient separation was used to isolate PBMCs, and no further T cell sorting was performed. An Agilent 2100 Bioanalyzer and agarose gel were used to check RNA quality, and a NanoDrop 2000 was used to measure RNA concentration.

Results and caveats for the whole study, not just this receptor: Only the TCR beta chain was sequenced and analyzed. Lower TCR Shannon entropy and fewer highly expanded clones were observed in persistent Graves' disease patients than in newly diagnosed patients, which suggested clonal expansion. TRBV28, TRBJ1-2 and TRBJ2-5 were preferentially used in persistent disease, while TRBV20-1 and TRBJ2-1 were favored in newly diagnosed disease. The authors acknowledged the small sample size as a limitation that may reduce accuracy. The study examined only peripheral blood because the primary lesion, thyroid tissue, could not be accessed. A larger number of public clonotypes was shared among persistent patients (under 3,000) than among newly diagnosed patients (around 970).

Libraries came from multiplex PCR. The run used an Illumina HiSeq 4000. iRepertoire HTBI primers and Arm-PCR amplification of CDR3 regions were used to construct TCR beta libraries. Gel purification was performed on PCR products prior to sequencing. Per the source publication's procedure: Gene usage analysis of CDR3 amino acid clonotypes used the 55 to 65 TRBV and some 15 TRBJ segments found across samples. Filtered high-quality paired reads were merged into contigs using COPE and FqMerger. BLAST was used to align contigs to the IMGT TRBV, TRBD and TRBJ reference genes, and CDR3 was defined following IMGT. Highly expanded clones were defined as clonotypes with a frequency above 0.1%. Shannon entropy served as the measure of repertoire diversity, while the Gini coefficient captured V-J evenness. Public clonotypes were defined as clonotypes shared by more than one individual. TCRdb handled the public reads itself, with Q25 trimming in fastp and clone calling in MiXCR, and kept productive beta chains. Here each entry gathers all rows of one CDR3 protein and keeps the most common genes and DNA. The V and J calls were not made by the authors but by TCRdb's processing. In all, the sample holds over 350,000 distinct CDR3 sequences, and around 15% of those were seen once. Roughly a sixth of the sample is in the top ten clones.

Comments on this clonotype: Its antigen remains undetermined. A much more abundant neighbour one base away suggests this may be a read error.

These data also featured in a second study, about T cells in Graves' hyperthyroidism and ophthalmopathy. The other study reports the following: Stable Graves' hyperthyroidism was defined as the absence of progression to ophthalmopathy over 18 months of follow-up. Hyperthyroidism patients were newly diagnosed, with disease duration under 2 months, and aged 18 to 65 years. The study excluded patients with uncontrolled infections, other autoimmune diseases, pregnancy or lactation. Diagnoses were established on the basis of clinical symptoms, serum thyroxine and TRAb, thyroid ultrasound, and orbital computed tomography. For the first round of RT-PCR on the TCR CDR3, the HTBI primer set was used together with the Qiagen OneStep RT-PCR kit. Most expanded thyroid clonotypes (frequency above 0.001) were also detected in blood, a finding suggesting that blood repertoires may reflect thyroid immune responses. Ophthalmopathy was separated from stable hyperthyroidism by a 13 V-J signature model, with around 90% sensitivity and roughly 81% specificity obtained in cross-validation and 80%/75% obtained in testing. In validation, the model predicted progression to ophthalmopathy a median of about 6 months before onset, with 70% to 71% sensitivity and 72.22% specificity. To identify TCR V-J signatures that set the groups apart, the researchers used a discovery cohort of about a hundred patients, made up of 40 to 45 with Graves' ophthalmopathy and 57 with stable Graves' hyperthyroidism. Prospective prediction of ophthalmopathy was tested in an independent validation cohort consisting of some 19 hyperthyroidism patients and approximately 16 patients who later progressed to ophthalmopathy. The 75 to 100 discovery patients were randomly split 7:3 into training and test sets. In more than five Graves' hyperthyroidism patients, the study also compared T-cell repertoires from thyroid tissue with T-cell repertoires from blood. Once sampling was done, hyperthyroidism patients were given methimazole at a starting dose of 30 mg daily, whereas ophthalmopathy patients were given high-dose intravenous methylprednisolone. Libraries were constructed in a second round of multiplex PCR, after which size selection and purification were carried out. The libraries were sequenced on an Illumina HiSeq2000 using paired-end 100 bp reads. Raw data were processed with SOAPnuke, discarding reads with adapters, uncalled bases, mean Phred below 15, or no exact constant-primer or identifier match. High-quality paired reads were merged using COPE v1.2.5, and each unique nucleotide sequence was defined as a clonotype. MiTCR v1.1 was used to align clonotypes to the IMGT TRBV, TRBD and TRBJ reference segments. The analysis included only V-J combinations with a frequency above 0.0001, which together covered approximately 99% of the repertoires. A TCS score was defined as the ratio between F50 (clonal expansion) and ExV (chaos), using BLOSUM62-based TCRdist between CDR3 peptides within each V-J. Welch's t-statistics and random forest reduced 500 to 650 V-J features to roughly 13, which were used in a naive Bayes classifier (R e1071). No statistical method was used to set the sample size in advance, and investigators knew the group allocation. The paper reports TCR Vbeta CDR3 sequencing of some 140 peripheral blood samples: under 45 ophthalmopathy, roughly 74 hyperthyroidism and around 17 progressor patients.

The clonotype comes from a woman aged 50 to 60 with Graves disease. Donor details come from another sample of the same person, matched by shared clones. The chain links TRBV7-8 with TRBJ2-4; a weak D assignment points to TRBD2 (5 bases agree). The source was peripheral blood mononuclear cells (PBMCs), collected at new diagnosis, from a patient treated with antithyroid drugs. The CDR3 region: CASSPPEAGKNIHYF. The nucleotide sequence is TGTGCCAGCAGCCCCCCCGAGGCGGGCAAAAACATTCACTACTTC.